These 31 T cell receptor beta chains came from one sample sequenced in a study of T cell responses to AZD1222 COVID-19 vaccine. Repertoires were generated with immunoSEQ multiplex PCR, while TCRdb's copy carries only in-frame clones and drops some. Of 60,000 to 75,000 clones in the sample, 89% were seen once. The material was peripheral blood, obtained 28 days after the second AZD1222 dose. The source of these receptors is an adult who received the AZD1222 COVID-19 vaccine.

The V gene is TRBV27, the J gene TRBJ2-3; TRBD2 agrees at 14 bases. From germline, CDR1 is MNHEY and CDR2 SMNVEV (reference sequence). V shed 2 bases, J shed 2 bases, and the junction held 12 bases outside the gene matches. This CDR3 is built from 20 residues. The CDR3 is CASSLVWTSGRPYHTDTQYF. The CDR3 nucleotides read TGTGCCAGCAGTTTAGTGTGGACTAGCGGGAGGCCCTACCACACAGATACGCAGTATTTT.

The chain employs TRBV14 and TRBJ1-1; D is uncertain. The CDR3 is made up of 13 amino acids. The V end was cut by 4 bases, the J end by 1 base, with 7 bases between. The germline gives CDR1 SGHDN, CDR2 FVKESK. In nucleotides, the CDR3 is TGTGCCAGCAGCCGGCAGCCGAACACTGAAGCTTTCTTT. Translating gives CASSRQPNTEAFF.

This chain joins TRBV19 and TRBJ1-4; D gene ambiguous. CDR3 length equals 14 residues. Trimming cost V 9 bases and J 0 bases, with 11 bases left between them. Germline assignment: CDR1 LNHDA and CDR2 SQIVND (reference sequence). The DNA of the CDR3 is TGTGCCAGCTGGGCCGCAGCAACTAATGAAAAACTGTTTTTT. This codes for CASWAAATNEKLFF.

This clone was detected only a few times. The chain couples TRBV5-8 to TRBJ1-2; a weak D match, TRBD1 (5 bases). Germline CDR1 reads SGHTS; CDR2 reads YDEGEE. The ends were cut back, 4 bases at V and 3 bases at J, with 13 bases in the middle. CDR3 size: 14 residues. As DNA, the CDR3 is TGTGCCAGCAGCCCCCCAACAGGCTACTATGGCTACACCTTC. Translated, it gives CASSPPTGYYGYTF.

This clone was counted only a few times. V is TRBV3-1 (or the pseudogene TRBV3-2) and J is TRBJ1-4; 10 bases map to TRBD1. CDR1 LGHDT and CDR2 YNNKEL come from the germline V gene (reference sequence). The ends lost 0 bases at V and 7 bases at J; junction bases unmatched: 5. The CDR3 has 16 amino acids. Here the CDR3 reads CASSQDWGTGVEKLFF. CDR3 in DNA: TGTGCCAGCAGCCAAGATTGGGGGACAGGGGTTGAAAAACTGTTTTTT.

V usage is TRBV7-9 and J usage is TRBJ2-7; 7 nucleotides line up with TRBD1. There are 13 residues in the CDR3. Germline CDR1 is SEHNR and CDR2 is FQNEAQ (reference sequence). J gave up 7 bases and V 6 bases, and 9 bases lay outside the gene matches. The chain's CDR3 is CASRRGQAGEQYF. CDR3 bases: TGTGCCAGCAGGCGCGGACAGGCTGGAGAGCAGTACTTC. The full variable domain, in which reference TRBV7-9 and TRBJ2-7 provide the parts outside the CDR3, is DTGVSQNPRHKITKRGQNVTFRCDPISEHNRLYWYRQTLGQGPEFLTYFQNEAQLEKSRLLSDRFSAERPKGSFSTLEIQRTEQGDSAMYLCASRRGQAGEQYFGPGTRLTVT.

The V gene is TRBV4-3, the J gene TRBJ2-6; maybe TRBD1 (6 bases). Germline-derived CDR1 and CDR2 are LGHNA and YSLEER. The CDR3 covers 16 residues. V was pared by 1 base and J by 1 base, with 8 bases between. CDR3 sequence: CASSQGGLSGANVLTF. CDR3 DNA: TGCGCCAGCAGCCAAGGGGGGCTGTCTGGGGCCAACGTCCTGACTTTC.

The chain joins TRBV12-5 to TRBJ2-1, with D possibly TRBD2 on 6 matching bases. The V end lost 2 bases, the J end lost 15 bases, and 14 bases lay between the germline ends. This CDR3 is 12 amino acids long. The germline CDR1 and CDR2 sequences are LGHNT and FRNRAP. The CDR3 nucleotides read TGTGCTAGTGGTTTGCTTAGCGGCCCTCCGTTCTTC. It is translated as CASGLLSGPPFF.

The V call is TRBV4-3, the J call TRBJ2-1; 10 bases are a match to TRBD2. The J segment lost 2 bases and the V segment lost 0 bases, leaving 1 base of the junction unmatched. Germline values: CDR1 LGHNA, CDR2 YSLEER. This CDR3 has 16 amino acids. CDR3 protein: CASSQELAGTYNEQFF. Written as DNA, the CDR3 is TGCGCCAGCAGCCAAGAACTAGCGGGAACCTACAATGAGCAGTTCTTC.

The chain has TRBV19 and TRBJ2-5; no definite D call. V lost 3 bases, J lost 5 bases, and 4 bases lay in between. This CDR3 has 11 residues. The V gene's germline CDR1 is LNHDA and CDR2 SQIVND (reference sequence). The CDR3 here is CASSIMETQYF. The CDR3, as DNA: TGTGCCAGTAGTATTATGGAGACCCAGTACTTC.

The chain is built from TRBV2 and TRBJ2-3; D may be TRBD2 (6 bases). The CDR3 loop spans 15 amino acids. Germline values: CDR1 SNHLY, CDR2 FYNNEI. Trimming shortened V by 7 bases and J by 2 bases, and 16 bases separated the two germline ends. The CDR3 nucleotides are TGTGCCAGCACCGAACGGGGACTCTACACAGATACGCAGTATTTT. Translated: CASTERGLYTDTQYF.

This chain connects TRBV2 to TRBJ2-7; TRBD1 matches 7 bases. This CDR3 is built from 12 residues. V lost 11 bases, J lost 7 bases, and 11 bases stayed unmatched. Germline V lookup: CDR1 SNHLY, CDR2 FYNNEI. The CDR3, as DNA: TGTGCCGGCCTCGGACAGGCCGTTGAGCAGTACTTC. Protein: CAGLGQAVEQYF.

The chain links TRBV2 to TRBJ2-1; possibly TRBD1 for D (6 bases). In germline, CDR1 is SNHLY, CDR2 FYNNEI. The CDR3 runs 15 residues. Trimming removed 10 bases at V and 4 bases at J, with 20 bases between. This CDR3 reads CAKQLAQGRYNEQFF. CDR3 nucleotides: TGTGCCAAGCAGTTGGCACAGGGCCGATACAATGAGCAGTTCTTC.

CDR3 region: CASSEAYQGASKYEQYF. The CDR3 region has the DNA TGTGCCAGCAGTGAAGCATATCAGGGGGCGAGCAAATACGAGCAGTACTTC. The V and J genes are TRBV6-1 and TRBJ2-7; 8 bases agree with TRBD1. J was trimmed by 4 bases and V by 0 bases; bases with no gene match: 11. Germline assignment: CDR1 MNHNS and CDR2 SASEGT. CDR3 length equals 17 residues.

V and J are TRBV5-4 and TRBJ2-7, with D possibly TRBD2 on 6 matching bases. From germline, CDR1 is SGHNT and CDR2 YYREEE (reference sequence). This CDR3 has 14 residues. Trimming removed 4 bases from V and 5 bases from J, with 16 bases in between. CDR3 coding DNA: TGTGCCAGCAGCCTCGGGGGAGGATGGGACGAGCAGTACTTC. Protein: CASSLGGGWDEQYF.

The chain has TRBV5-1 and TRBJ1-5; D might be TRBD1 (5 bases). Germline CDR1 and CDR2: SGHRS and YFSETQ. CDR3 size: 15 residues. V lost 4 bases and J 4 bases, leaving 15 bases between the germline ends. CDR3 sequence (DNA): TGCGCCAGCAGCCGGGAGCCGGGACCTAATCAGCCCCAGCATTTT. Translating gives CASSREPGPNQPQHF.

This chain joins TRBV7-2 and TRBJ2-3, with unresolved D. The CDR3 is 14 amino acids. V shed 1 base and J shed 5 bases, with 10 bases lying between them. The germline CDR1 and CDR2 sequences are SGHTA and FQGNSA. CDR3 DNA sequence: TGTGCCAGCAGCTTAGGGACCACCGTAGATACGCAGTATTTT. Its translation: CASSLGTTVDTQYF.

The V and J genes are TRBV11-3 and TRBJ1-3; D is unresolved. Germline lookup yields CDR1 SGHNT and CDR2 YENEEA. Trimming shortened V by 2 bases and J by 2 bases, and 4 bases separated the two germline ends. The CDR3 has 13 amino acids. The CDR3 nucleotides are TGTGCCAGCAGCTTAACAGCTGGAAACACCATATATTTT. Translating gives CASSLTAGNTIYF.

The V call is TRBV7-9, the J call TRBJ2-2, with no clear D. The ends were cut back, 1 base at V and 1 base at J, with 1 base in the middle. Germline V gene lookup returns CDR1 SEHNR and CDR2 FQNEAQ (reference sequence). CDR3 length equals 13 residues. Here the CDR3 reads CASSLGNTGELFF. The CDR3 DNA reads TGTGCCAGCAGCTTAGGGAACACCGGGGAGCTGTTTTTT.

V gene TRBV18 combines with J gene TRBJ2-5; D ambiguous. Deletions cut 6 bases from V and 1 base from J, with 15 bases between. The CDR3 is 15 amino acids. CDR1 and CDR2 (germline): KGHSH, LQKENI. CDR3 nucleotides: TGTGCCAGCTCCCCTCGGTCCGAGGCCCAAGAGACCCAGTACTTC. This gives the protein CASSPRSEAQETQYF. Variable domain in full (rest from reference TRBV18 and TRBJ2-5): NAGVMQNPRHLVRRRGQEARLRCSPMKGHSHVYWYRQLPEEGLKFMVYLQKENIIDESGMPKERFSAEFPKEGPSILRIQQVVRGDSAAYFCASSPRSEAQETQYFGPGTRLLVL.

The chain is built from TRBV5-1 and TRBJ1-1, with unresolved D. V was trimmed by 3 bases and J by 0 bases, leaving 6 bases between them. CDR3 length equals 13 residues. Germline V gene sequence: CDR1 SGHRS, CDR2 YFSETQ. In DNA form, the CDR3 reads TGCGCCAGCAGCTCCAGCCTGAACACTGAAGCTTTCTTT. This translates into CASSSSLNTEAFF.

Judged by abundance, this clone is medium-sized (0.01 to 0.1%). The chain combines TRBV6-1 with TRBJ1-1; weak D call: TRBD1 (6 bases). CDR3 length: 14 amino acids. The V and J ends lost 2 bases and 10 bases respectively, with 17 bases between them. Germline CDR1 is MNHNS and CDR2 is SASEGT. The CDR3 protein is CASSERLGGGGAFF. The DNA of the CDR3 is TGTGCCAGCAGTGAAAGATTGGGGGGAGGGGGAGCTTTCTTT.

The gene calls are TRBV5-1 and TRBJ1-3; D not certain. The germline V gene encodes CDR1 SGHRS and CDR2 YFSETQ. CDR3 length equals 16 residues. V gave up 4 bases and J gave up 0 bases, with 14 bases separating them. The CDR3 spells CASSQDGLPSGNTIYF. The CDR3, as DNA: TGCGCCAGCAGCCAGGACGGACTCCCCTCTGGAAACACCATATATTTT.

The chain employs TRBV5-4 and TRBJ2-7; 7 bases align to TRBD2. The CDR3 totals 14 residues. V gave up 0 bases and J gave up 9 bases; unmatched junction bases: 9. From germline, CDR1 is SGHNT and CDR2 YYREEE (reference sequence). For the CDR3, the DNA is TGTGCCAGCAGCTTGGTCTCGGGACCGGGAGGGCAGTACTTC. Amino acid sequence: CASSLVSGPGGQYF.

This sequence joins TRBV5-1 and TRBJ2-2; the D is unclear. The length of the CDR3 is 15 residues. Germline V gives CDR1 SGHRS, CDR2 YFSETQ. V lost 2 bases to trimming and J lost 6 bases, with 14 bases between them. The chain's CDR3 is CASSFEIQGAGELFF. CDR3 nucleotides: TGCGCCAGCAGCTTTGAAATACAAGGCGCCGGGGAGCTGTTTTTT.

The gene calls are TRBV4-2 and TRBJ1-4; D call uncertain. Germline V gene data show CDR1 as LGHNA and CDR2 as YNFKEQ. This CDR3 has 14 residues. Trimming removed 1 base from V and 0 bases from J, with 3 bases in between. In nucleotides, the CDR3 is TGTGCCAGCAGCCAAGGGACAACTAATGAAAAACTGTTTTTT. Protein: CASSQGTTNEKLFF.

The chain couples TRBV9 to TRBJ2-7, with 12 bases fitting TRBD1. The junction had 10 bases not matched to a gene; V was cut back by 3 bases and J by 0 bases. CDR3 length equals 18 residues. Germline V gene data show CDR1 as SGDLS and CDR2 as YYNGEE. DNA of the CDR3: TGTGCCAGCAGCGCCGGGACAGGGGGCGCTGGGGCCTCCTACGAGCAGTACTTC. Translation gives CASSAGTGGAGASYEQYF.

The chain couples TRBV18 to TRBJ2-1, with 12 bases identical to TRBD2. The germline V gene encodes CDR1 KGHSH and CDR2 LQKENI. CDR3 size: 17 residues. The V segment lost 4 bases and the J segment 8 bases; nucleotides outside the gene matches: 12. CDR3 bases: TGTGCCAGCTCACGAACACGACTAGCGGGAGCCAGCGATGAGCAGTTCTTC. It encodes CASSRTRLAGASDEQFF.

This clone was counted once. The CDR3 bases are TGTGCCAGCAGCAAAGACGAGGCCTATGGTGATGAGCAGTTCTTC. Translating it yields CASSKDEAYGDEQFF. The rearrangement uses TRBV21-1 and TRBJ2-1; TRBD2 is the table's D call and was not checked against the DNA. TRBV21-1 is termed a pseudogene. CDR3 size: 15 residues.

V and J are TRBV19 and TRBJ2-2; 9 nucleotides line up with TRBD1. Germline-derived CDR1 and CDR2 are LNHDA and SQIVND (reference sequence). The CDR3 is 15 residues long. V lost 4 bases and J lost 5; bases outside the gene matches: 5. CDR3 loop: CASSSTGGGTGELFF. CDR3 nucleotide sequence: TGTGCCAGTAGTAGCACAGGGGGCGGAACCGGGGAGCTGTTTTTT.

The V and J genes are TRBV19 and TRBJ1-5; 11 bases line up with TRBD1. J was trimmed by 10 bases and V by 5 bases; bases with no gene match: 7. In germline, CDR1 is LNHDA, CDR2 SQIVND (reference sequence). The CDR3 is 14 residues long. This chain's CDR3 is CASSPGQGALPQHF. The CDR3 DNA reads TGTGCCAGTAGTCCAGGACAGGGGGCCCTCCCCCAGCATTTT.